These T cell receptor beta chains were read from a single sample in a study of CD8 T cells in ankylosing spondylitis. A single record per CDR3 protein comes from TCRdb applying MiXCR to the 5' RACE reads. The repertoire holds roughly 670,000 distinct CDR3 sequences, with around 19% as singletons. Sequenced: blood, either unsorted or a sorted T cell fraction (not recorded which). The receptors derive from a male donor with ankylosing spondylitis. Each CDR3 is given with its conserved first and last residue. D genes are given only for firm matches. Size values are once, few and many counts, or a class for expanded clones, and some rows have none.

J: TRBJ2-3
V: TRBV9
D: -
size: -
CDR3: CASSEGTRSDTQYF
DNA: TGTGCCAGCAGCGAGGGGACTCGGTCAGATACGCAGTATTTT

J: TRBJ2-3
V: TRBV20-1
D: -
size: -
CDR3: CSVRGQTTDTQYF
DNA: TGCAGTGTAAGGGGCCAAACCACAGATACGCAGTATTTT

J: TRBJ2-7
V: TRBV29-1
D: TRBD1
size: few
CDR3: CSVEEKRTGKDEQYF
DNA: TGCAGCGTTGAAGAGAAGAGGACAGGGAAAGACGAGCAGTACTTC

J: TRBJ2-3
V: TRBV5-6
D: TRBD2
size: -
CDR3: CASRGRGRSDTQYF
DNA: TGTGCCAGCAGAGGGCGCGGGAGGTCAGATACGCAGTATTTT

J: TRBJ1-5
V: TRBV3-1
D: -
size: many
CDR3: CASSRQDNQPQHF
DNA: TGTGCCAGCAGTCGACAAGACAATCAGCCCCAGCATTTT

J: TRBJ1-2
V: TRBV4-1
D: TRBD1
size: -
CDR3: CASSQDRQGRFEDYGYTF
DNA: TGCGCCAGCAGCCAAGATAGACAGGGGAGATTCGAGGACTATGGCTACACCTTC

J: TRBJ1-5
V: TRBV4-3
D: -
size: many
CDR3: CASSQDTQSNQPQHF
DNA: TGCGCCAGCAGCCAAGATACCCAGAGCAATCAGCCCCAGCATTTT

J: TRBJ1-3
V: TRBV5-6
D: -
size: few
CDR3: CASSLVQENTIYF
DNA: TGTGCCAGCAGCTTGGTGCAGGAAAACACCATATATTTT

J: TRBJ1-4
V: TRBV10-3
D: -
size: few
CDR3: CAIAEGGGEKLFF
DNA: TGTGCCATCGCAGAGGGTGGGGGAGAAAAACTGTTTTTT

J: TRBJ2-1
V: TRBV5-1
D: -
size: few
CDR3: CASSLAAGDSQFF
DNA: TGCGCCAGCAGCTTGGCCGCTGGGGACTCCCAGTTCTTC

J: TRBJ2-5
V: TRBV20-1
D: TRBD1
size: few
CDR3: CSARAAIRDRVETQYF
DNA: TGCAGTGCTAGAGCGGCAATCCGGGACAGGGTTGAGACCCAGTACTTC

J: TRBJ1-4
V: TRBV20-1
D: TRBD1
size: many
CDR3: CSASRTGGLFF
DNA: TGCAGTGCCAGTAGGACAGGGGGACTGTTTTTT

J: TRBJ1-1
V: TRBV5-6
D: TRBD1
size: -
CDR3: CASSLAPGGAEAFF
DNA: TGTGCCAGCAGCTTGGCTCCAGGGGGTGCCGAAGCTTTCTTT

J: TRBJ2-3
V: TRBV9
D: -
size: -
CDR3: CASSATLGGGTDTQYF
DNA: TGTGCCAGCAGCGCCACCCTTGGCGGCGGGACAGATACGCAGTATTTT

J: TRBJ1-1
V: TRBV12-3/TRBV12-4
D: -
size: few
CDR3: CASGVKGGNEAFF
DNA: TGTGCCAGCGGGGTTAAGGGGGGTAATGAAGCTTTCTTT

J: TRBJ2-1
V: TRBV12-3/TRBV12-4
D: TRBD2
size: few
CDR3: CASSLWPSGTNEQFF
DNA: TGTGCCAGCAGTTTATGGCCTAGCGGGACCAATGAGCAGTTCTTC

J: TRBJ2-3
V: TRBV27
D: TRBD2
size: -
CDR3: CASRIGGGWDTQYF
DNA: TGTGCCAGCAGAATCGGCGGGGGGTGGGATACGCAGTATTTT

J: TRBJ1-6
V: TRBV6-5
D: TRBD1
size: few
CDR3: CASSSTGRGNSPLHF
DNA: TGTGCCAGCAGTTCGACAGGGAGAGGTAATTCACCCCTCCACTTT

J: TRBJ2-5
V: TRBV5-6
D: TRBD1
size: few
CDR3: CASSYRQGGVETQYF
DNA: TGTGCCAGCAGCTACAGACAGGGGGGAGTAGAGACCCAGTACTTC

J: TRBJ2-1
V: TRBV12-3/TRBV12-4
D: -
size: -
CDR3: CASSSSLGVGGGEQFF
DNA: TGTGCCAGCAGTAGTTCTCTCGGGGTAGGTGGCGGTGAGCAGTTCTTC

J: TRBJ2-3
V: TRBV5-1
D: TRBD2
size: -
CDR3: CASSLKAGGRTDTQYF
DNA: TGCGCCAGCAGCTTGAAGGCGGGGGGACGCACAGATACGCAGTATTTT

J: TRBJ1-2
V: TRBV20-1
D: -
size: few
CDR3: CSARALGEAYGYTF
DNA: TGCAGTGCTAGAGCCCTAGGGGAGGCGTATGGCTACACCTTC

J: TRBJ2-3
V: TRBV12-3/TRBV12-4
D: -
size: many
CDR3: CASASAGERTDTQYF
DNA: TGTGCCAGCGCATCGGCAGGGGAAAGGACAGATACGCAGTATTTT

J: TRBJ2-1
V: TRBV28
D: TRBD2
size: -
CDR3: CASSPPASGRGNEQFF
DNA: TGTGCCAGCAGTCCCCCGGCTAGCGGGAGGGGCAATGAGCAGTTCTTC

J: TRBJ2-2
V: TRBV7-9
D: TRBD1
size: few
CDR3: CASSLPQGITGELFF
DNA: TGTGCCAGCAGCTTGCCACAGGGGATCACCGGGGAGCTGTTTTTT

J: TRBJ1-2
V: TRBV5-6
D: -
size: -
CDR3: CASSPALGDNYGYTF
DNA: TGTGCCAGCAGCCCCGCCCTAGGGGACAACTATGGCTACACCTTC

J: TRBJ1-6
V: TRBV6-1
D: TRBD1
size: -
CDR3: CASSDRTGGFNNSPLHF
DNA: TGTGCCAGCAGTGATCGGACAGGGGGCTTTAATAATTCACCCCTCCACTTT

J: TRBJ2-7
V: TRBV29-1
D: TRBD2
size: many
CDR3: CSVEGGGLGTYEQYF
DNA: TGCAGCGTTGAGGGTGGAGGACTAGGGACCTACGAGCAGTACTTC

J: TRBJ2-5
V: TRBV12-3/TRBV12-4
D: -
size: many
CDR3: CASKVAVQETQYF
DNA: TGTGCCAGCAAGGTGGCAGTCCAAGAGACCCAGTACTTC

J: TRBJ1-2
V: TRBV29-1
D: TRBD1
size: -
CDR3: CSVERGQPNYGYTF
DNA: TGCAGCGTTGAAAGGGGACAGCCAAACTATGGCTACACCTTC

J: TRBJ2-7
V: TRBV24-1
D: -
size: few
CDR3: CATWGISYEQYF
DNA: TGTGCCACGTGGGGTATCTCCTACGAGCAGTACTTC

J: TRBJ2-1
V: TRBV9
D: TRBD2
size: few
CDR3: CASSVESGTSGGSSYNEQFF
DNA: TGTGCCAGCAGCGTAGAGTCCGGGACTAGCGGGGGTAGCTCCTACAATGAGCAGTTCTTC

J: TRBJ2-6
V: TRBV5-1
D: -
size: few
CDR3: CASSLVAGGANVLTF
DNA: TGCGCCAGCAGCTTGGTTGCTGGGGGGGCCAACGTCCTGACTTTC

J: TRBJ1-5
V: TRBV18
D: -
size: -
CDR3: CASSQQGNSNQPQHF
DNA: TGTGCCAGCTCACAACAGGGCAATAGCAATCAGCCCCAGCATTTT

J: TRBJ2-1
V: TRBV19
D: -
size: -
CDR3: CASSIEGTYNEQFF
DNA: TGTGCCAGTAGTATAGAAGGGACCTACAATGAGCAGTTCTTC

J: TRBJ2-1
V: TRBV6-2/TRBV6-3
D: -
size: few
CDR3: CASSYLGGTGTEQFF
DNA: TGTGCCAGCAGTTACTTGGGGGGCACCGGGACGGAGCAGTTCTTC

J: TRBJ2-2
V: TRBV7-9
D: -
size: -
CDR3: CASSPSTGTYTGELFF
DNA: TGTGCCAGCAGCCCATCGACCGGGACCTACACCGGGGAGCTGTTTTTT

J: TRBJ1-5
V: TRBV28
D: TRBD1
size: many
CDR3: CASSLGQVAGQPQHF
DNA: TGTGCCAGCAGCCTTGGACAGGTTGCAGGTCAGCCCCAGCATTTT

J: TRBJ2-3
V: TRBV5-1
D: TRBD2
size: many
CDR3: CASSLYPGGLNTQYF
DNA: TGCGCCAGCAGCTTGTACCCGGGGGGTTTGAATACGCAGTATTTT

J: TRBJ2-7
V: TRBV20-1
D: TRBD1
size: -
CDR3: CSARDMDRGNYEQYF
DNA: TGCAGTGCTAGAGATATGGACAGGGGAAACTACGAGCAGTACTTC

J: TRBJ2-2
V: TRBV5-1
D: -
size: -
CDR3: CASSFIWDGTGELFF
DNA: TGCGCCAGCAGCTTTATCTGGGATGGCACCGGGGAGCTGTTTTTT

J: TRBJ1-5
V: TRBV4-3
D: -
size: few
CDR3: CASSQVPDGEPQHF
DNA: TGCGCCAGCAGCCAAGTTCCCGACGGGGAGCCCCAGCATTTT

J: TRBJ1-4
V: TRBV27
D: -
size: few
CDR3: CASTQSGGRINEKLFF
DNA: TGTGCCAGCACTCAATCGGGCGGACGGATTAATGAAAAACTGTTTTTT

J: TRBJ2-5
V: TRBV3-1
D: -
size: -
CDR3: CASSQDKKTQYF
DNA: TGTGCCAGCAGCCAAGACAAAAAGACCCAGTACTTC

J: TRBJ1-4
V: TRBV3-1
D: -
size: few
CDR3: CASSRSGRDEKLFF
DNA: TGTGCCAGCAGCCGATCGGGACGGGATGAAAAACTGTTTTTT

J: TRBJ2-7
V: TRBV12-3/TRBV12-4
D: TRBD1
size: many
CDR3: CASRGLLGQGHEQYF
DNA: TGTGCCAGCAGAGGCCTTCTTGGACAGGGGCACGAGCAGTACTTC

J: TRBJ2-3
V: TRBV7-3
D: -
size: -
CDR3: CASSLTGIRSTDTQYF
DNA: TGTGCCAGCAGCTTAACAGGGATTCGTAGCACAGATACGCAGTATTTT

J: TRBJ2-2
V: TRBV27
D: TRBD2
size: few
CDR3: CASSTPGLAATGELFF
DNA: TGTGCCAGCAGTACACCGGGACTAGCGGCCACCGGGGAGCTGTTTTTT

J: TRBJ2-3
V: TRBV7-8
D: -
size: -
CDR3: CASSPPGIAYTDTQYF
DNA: TGTGCCAGCAGCCCCCCCGGGATAGCTTACACAGATACGCAGTATTTT

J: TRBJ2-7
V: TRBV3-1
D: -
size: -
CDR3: CASSHGDEQYF
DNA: TGTGCCAGCAGCCACGGGGACGAGCAGTACTTC

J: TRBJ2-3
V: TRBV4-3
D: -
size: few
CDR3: CASSQGLGSFADTQYF
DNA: TGCGCCAGCAGCCAAGGACTAGGGTCATTCGCAGATACGCAGTATTTT

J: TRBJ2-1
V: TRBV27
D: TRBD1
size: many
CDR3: CASSPGTGPYNEQFF
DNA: TGTGCCAGCTCCCCGGGGACAGGGCCATACAATGAGCAGTTCTTC

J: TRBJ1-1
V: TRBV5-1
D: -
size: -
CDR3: CASSYLTGTEAFF
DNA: TGCGCCAGCAGCTACTTGACAGGCACTGAAGCTTTCTTT